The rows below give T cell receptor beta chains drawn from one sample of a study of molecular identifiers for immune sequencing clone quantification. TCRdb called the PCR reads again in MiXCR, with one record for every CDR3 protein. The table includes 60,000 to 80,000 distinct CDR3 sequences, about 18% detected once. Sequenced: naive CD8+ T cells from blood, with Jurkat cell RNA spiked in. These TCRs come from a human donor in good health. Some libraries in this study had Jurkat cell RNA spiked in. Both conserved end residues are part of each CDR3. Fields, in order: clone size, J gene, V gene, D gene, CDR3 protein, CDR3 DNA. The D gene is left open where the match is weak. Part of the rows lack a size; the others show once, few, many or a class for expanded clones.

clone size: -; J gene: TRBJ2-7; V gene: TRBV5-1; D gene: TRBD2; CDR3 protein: CASSFAAGVTYEQYF; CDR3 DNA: TGCGCCAGCAGCTTTGCTGCGGGAGTTACATACGAGCAGTACTTC
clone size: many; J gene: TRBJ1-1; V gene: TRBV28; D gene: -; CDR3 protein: CASSFTVDTEAFF; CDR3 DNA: TGTGCCAGCAGTTTTACGGTCGACACTGAAGCTTTCTTT
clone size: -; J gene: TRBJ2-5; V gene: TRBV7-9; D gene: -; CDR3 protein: CASSPPEGRPRETQYF; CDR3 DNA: TGTGCCAGCAGCCCACCGGAGGGCAGGCCTCGAGAGACCCAGTACTTC
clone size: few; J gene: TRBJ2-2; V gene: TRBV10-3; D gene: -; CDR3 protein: CAISESGTGELFF; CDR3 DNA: TGTGCCATCAGTGAGTCAGGGACCGGGGAGCTGTTTTTT
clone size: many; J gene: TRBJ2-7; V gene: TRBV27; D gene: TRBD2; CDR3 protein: CASSPQREIRYEQYF; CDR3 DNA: TGTGCCAGCAGTCCTCAGCGGGAGATTCGCTACGAGCAGTACTTC
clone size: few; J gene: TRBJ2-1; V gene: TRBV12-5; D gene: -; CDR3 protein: CASGSVDGEQFF; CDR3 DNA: TGTGCTAGTGGTTCCGTGGACGGCGAGCAGTTCTTC
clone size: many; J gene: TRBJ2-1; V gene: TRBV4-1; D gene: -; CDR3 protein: CASSQAASLAPRDEQFF; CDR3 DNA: TGCGCCAGCAGCCAAGCCGCTAGCCTCGCGCCGAGGGATGAGCAGTTCTTC
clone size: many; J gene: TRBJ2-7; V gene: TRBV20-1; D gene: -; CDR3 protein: CSARDPSGSTSSYEQYF; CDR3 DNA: TGCAGTGCTAGAGATCCGTCGGGCAGTACAAGCTCCTACGAGCAGTACTTC
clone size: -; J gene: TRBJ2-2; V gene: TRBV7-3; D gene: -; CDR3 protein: CASSLSGSDTGELFF; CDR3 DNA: TGTGCCAGCAGCTTATCAGGGTCGGACACCGGGGAGCTGTTTTTT
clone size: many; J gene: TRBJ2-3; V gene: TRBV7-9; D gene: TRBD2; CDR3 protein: CASSISTSGSTDTQYF; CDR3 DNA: TGTGCCAGCAGCATATCGACTAGCGGGAGTACAGATACGCAGTATTTT
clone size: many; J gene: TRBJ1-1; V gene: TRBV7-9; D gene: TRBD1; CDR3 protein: CASSPRPGQGDLTEAFF; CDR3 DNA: TGTGCCAGCAGCCCCCGACCGGGACAGGGAGATCTCACTGAAGCTTTCTTT
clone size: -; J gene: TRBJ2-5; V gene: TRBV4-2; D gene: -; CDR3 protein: CASSQVEVRKTQCF; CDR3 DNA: TGTGCCAGCAGCCAAGTTGAGGTTCGAAAGACCCAGTGCTTC
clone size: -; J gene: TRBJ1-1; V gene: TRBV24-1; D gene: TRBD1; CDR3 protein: CATSVGPGQGNTEAFF; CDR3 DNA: TGTGCCACCAGCGTCGGCCCGGGACAGGGAAACACTGAAGCTTTCTTT
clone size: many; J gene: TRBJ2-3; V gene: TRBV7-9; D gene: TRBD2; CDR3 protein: CASSPSGGTGDTQYF; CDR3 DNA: TGTGCCAGCAGCCCTAGCGGGGGGACGGGAGATACGCAGTATTTT
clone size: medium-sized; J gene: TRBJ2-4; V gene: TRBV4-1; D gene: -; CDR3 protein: CASSPDKENIQYF; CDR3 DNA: TGCGCCAGCAGCCCAGACAAAGAAAACATTCAGTACTTC
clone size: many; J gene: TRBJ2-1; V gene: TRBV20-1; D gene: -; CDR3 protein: CSARWGRTYNEQFF; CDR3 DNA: TGCAGTGCTAGGTGGGGGAGAACCTACAATGAGCAGTTCTTC
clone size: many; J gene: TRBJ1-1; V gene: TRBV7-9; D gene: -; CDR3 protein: CASSLETTEAFF; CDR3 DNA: TGTGCCAGCAGCTTAGAAACTACTGAAGCTTTCTTT
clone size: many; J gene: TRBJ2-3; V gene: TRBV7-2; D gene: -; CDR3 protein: CASSLVTPDTQYF; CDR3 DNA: TGTGCCAGCAGCTTAGTCACCCCAGATACGCAGTATTTT
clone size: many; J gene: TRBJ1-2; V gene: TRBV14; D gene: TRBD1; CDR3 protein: CASSQIQGAPVGYTF; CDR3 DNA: TGTGCCAGCAGCCAAATACAGGGGGCGCCGGTCGGCTACACCTTC
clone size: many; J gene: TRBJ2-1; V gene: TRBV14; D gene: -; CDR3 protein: CASSQDAGGEYNEQFF; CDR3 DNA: TGTGCCAGCAGCCAAGATGCTGGCGGAGAATACAATGAGCAGTTCTTC
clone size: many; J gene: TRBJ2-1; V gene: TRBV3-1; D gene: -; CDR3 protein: CASSQVSNEQFF; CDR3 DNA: TGTGCCAGCAGCCAAGTCAGCAATGAGCAGTTCTTC
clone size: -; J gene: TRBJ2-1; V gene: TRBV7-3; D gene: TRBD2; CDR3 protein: CASREWGRAGEQFF; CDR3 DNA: TGTGCCAGCAGAGAGTGGGGGAGGGCCGGGGAGCAGTTCTTC
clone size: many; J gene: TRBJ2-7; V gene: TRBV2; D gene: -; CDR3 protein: CASSSVGDEQYF; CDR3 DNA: TGTGCCAGCAGTTCTGTCGGGGACGAGCAGTACTTC
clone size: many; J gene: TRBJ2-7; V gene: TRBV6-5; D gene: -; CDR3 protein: CASSYSGSAPKQYF; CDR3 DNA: TGTGCCAGCAGTTACTCGGGGTCAGCTCCCAAGCAGTACTTC
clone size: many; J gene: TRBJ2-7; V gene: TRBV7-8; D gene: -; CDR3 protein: CASSSARGLLYEQYF; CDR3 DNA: TGTGCCAGCAGCTCGGCGCGGGGGCTCCTCTACGAGCAGTACTTC
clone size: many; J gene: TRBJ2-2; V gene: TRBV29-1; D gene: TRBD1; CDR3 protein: CSVEDQGWTGITGELFF; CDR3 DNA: TGCAGCGTTGAAGATCAAGGATGGACAGGCATCACCGGGGAGCTGTTTTTT
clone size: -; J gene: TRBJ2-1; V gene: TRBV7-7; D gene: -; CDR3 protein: CASSLDGGYNEQFF; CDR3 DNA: TGTGCTAGCAGCTTAGACGGGGGATACAATGAGCAGTTCTTC
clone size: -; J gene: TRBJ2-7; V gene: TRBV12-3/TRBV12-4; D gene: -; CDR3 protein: CASSPPGAGYEQYF; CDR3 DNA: TGTGCCAGCAGCCCGCCAGGGGCAGGGTACGAGCAGTACTTC
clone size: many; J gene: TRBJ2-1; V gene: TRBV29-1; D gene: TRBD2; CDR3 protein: CSGLSGSNEQFF; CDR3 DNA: TGCAGCGGTCTTAGCGGGTCCAATGAGCAGTTCTTC
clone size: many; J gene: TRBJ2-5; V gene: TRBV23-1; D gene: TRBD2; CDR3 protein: CASSQSSGTSGSTRTETQYF; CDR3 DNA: TGCGCCAGCAGTCAATCGAGTGGTACTAGCGGGAGTACGAGGACAGAGACCCAGTACTTC
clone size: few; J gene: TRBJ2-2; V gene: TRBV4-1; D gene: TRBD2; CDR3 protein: CASSSGTSGRGTGELFF; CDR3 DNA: TGCGCCAGCAGCTCCGGGACTAGCGGGAGGGGCACCGGGGAGCTGTTTTTT
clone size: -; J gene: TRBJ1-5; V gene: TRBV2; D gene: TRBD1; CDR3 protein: CASSDGTGAQPQHF; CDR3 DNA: TGTGCCAGCAGTGATGGGACAGGAGCCCAGCCCCAGCATTTT
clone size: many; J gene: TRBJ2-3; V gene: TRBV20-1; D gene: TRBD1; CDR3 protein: CSAQDQGAPGTDMQYF; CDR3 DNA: TGCAGTGCACAGGATCAGGGGGCGCCGGGCACAGATATGCAGTATTTT
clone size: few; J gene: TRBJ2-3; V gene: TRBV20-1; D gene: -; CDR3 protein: CSARWGEDTQYF; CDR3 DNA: TGCAGTGCTAGATGGGGAGAAGATACGCAGTATTTT
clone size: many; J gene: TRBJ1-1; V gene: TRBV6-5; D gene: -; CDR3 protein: CASSSGPSSEAFF; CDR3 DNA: TGTGCCAGCAGTTCTGGGCCCTCGTCTGAAGCTTTCTTT
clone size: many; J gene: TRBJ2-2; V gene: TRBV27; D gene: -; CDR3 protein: CASSFGVTGELFF; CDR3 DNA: TGTGCCAGCAGTTTCGGGGTCACCGGGGAGCTGTTTTTT
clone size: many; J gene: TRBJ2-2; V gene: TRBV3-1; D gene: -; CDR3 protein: CASSQDWEGATGELFF; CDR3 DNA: TGTGCCAGCAGCCAAGATTGGGAGGGGGCGACCGGGGAGCTGTTTTTT
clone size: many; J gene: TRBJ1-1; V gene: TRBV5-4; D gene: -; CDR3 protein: CASREGRAEAFF; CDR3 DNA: TGTGCCAGCAGGGAGGGGAGGGCTGAAGCTTTCTTT
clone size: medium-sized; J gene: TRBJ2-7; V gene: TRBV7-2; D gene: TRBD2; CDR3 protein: CASSLGPSGSYEQYF; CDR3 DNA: TGTGCCAGCAGCTTAGGACCTAGCGGGAGCTACGAGCAGTACTTC
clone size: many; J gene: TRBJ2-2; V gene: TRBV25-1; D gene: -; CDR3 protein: CATSPRGNTGELFF; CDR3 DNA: TGTGCCACATCCCCCCGGGGAAACACCGGGGAGCTGTTTTTT
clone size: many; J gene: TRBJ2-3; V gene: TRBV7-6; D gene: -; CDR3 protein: CASSETRGNTQYF; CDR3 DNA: TGTGCCAGCAGCGAGACCAGGGGAAATACGCAGTATTTT
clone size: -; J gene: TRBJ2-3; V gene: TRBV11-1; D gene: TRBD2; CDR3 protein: CASSTGTGGRALDAQYF; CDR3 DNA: TGTGCCAGCAGCACCGGGACTGGCGGGAGGGCCTTAGATGCGCAGTATTTT
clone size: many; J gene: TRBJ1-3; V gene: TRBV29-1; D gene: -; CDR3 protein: CSVEGPTGAGNTIYF; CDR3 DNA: TGCAGCGTTGAAGGACCGACAGGAGCTGGAAACACCATATATTTT
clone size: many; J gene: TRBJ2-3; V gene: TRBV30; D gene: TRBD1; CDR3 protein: CAWSVGTGDRDTQYF; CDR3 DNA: TGTGCCTGGAGTGTAGGGACAGGCGACAGGGATACGCAGTATTTT
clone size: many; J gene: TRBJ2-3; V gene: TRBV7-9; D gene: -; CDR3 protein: CASSSGRGTDTQYF; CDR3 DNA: TGTGCCAGCAGCTCCGGACGGGGCACAGATACGCAGTATTTT
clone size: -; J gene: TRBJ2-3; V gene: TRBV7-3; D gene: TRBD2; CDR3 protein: CASSSAGGGADTQYF; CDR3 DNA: TGTGCCAGCAGCTCCGCGGGAGGGGGGGCAGATACGCAGTATTTT
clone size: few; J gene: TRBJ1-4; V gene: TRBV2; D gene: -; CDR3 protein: CASRYRVATNEKLFF; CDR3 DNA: TGTGCCAGCAGGTACAGGGTTGCAACTAATGAAAAACTGTTTTTT
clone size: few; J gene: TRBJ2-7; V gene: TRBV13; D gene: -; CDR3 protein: CASSSHLSDGYEQYF; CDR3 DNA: TGTGCCAGCAGCTCACACCTCTCGGACGGCTACGAGCAGTACTTC
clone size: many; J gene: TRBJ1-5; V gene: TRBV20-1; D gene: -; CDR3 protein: CSARDLGAEYSNQPQHF; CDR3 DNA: TGCAGTGCTAGAGATCTCGGTGCAGAGTATAGCAATCAGCCCCAGCATTTT
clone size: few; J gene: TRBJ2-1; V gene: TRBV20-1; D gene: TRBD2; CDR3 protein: CSAVTGGPHEQFF; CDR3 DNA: TGCAGTGCTGTTACGGGAGGGCCCCATGAGCAGTTCTTC
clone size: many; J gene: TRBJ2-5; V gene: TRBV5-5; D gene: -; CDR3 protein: CASSGQGRYQETQYF; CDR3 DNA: TGTGCCAGCAGCGGCCAGGGGAGGTACCAAGAGACCCAGTACTTC
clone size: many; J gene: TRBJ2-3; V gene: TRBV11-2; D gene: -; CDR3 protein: CASSFSPGGTDTQYF; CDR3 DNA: TGTGCCAGCAGCTTTAGCCCCGGTGGCACAGATACGCAGTATTTT
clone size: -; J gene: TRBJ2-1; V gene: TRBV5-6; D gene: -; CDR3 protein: CASSSGDHEQFF; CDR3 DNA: TGTGCCAGTAGCTCCGGGGATCATGAGCAGTTCTTC
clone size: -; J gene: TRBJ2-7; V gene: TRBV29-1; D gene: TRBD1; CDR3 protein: CSVDSETGSGTDEQYF; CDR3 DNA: TGCAGCGTTGACTCAGAGACAGGGTCAGGGACAGACGAGCAGTACTTC
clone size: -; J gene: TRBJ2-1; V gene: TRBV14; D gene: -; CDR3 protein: CASSLQTIPYEQFF; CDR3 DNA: TGTGCCAGCAGTCTCCAGACTATTCCATATGAGCAGTTCTTC
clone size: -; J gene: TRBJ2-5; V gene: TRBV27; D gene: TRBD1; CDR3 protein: CASSRQGEETQYF; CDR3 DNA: TGTGCCAGCAGTCGCCAGGGGGAAGAGACCCAGTACTTC
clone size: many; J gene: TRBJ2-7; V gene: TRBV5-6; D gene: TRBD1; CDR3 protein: CASSAGTGLFEQYF; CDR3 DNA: TGTGCCAGCAGCGCCGGGACAGGGTTGTTCGAGCAGTACTTC